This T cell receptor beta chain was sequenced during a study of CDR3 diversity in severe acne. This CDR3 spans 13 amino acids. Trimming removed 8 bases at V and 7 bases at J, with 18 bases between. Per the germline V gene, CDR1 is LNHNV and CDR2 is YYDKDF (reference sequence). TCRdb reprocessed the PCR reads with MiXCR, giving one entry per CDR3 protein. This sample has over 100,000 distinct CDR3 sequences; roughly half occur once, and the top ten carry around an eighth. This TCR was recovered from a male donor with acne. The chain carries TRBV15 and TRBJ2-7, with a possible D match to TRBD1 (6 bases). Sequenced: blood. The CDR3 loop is CATSYRERQEQYF. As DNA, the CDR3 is TGTGCCACCTCTTACAGGGAGCGTCAAGAGCAGTACTTC.